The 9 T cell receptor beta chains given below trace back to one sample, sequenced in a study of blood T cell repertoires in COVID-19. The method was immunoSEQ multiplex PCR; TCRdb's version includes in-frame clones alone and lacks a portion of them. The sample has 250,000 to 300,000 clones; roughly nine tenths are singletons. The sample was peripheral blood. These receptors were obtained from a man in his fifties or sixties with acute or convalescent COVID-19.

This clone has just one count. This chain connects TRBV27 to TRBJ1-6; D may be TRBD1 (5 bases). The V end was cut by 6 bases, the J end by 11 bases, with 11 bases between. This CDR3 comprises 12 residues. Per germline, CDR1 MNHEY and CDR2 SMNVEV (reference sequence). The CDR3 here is CASRTATAPLHF. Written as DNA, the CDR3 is TGTGCCAGCAGGACAGCGACGGCACCCCTCCACTTT.

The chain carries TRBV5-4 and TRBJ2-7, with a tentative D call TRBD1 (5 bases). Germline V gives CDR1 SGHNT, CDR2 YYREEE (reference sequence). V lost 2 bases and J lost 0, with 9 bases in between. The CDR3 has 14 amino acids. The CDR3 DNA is TGTGCCAGCAGCTTTTCGACAGACTCCTACGAGCAGTACTTC. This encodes CASSFSTDSYEQYF.

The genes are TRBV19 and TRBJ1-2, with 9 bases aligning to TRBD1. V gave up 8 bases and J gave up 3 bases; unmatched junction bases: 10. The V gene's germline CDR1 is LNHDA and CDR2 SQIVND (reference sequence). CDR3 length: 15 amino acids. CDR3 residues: CASWGDREPHYGYTF. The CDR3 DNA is TGTGCCAGTTGGGGGGACAGGGAACCTCACTATGGCTACACCTTC.

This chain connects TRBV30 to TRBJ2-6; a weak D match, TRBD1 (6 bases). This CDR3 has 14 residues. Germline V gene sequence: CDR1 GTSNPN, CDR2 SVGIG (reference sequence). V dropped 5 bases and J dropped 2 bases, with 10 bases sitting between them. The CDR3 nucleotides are TGTGCCTGGGCAGGGGTTCCTGGGGCCAACGTCCTGACTTTC. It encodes CAWAGVPGANVLTF.

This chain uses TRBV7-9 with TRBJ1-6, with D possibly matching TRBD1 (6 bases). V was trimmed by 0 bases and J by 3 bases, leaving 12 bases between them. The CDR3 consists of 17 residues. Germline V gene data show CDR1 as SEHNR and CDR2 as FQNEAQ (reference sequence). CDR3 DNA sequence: TGTGCCAGCAGCTTAGCGGGGGCCCTTAACTATAATTCACCCCTCCACTTT. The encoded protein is CASSLAGALNYNSPLHF.

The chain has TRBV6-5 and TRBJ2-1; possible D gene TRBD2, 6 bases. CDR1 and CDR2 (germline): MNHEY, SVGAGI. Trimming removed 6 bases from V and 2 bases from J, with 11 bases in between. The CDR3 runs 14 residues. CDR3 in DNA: TGTGCCAGCAGGCAGGGAGGACCCTACAATGAGCAGTTCTTC. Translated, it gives CASRQGGPYNEQFF.

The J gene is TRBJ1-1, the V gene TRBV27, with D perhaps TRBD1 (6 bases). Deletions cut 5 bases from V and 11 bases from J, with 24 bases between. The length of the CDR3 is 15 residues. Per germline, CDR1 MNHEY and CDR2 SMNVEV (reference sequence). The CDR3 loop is CASSPQGLRGLRAFF. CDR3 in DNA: TGTGCCAGCAGTCCCCAAGGGCTCAGGGGTCTCCGCGCTTTCTTT.

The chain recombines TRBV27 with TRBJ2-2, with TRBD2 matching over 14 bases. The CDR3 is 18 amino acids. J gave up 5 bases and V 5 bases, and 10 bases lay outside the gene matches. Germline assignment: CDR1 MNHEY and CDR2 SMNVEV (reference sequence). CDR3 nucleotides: TGTGCCAGCAGTACAGAACCCGGACTAGCGGGGGGAACCGGGGAGCTGTTTTTT. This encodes CASSTEPGLAGGTGELFF.

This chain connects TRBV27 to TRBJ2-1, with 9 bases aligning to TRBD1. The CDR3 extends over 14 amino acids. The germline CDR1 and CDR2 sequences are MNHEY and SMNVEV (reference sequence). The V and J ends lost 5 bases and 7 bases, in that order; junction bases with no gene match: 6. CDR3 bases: TGTGCCAGCAGTCCCGGGACAGGGAGGAATGAGCAGTTCTTC. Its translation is CASSPGTGRNEQFF.